Listed below are T cell receptor beta chains from one sample, sequenced in a study of T cells expressing NK-cell markers. TCRdb reanalyzed the 5' RACE reads and collapses them to one entry per CDR3 protein, without DNA. Reported are about 460,000 distinct CDR3 sequences; the ten largest clones contain almost 1.5%. Sequencing was performed on blood T cells: a sorted CD56 or NKG2C T cell subset, CD4+ or CD8+ T cells, or bulk PBMC T cells (not recorded which). These receptor sequences come from a woman in her forties or fifties in good health. CDR3s include the opening cysteine and the closing phenylalanine or tryptophan.

14,TRBJ1-1,TRBV5-8,CASSLWGSNTEAFF
14,TRBJ2-1,TRBV28,CASSSPGTSPEQFF
15,TRBJ2-3,TRBV6-5,CASSLTTSRTDTQYF
16,TRBJ1-5,TRBV7-9,CASSPLGTVGGQPQHF
16,TRBJ2-2,TRBV11-3,CASRRLAGANTGELFF
15,TRBJ2-2,TRBV5-6,CASSRGLAGSGELFF
13,TRBJ1-4,TRBV29-1,CSGRTGYNEKLFF
14,TRBJ2-7,TRBV9,CASSVGHTNYEQYF
16,TRBJ2-1,TRBV9,CASSAKGLAIYNEQFF
14,TRBJ2-2,TRBV6-1,CASIRDRHTGELFF
15,TRBJ1-3,TRBV6-1,CASAPLDRVGNTIYF
13,TRBJ1-1,TRBV4-1,CASKRGESTEAFF
14,TRBJ2-7,TRBV18,CASSRDSFLYEQYF
16,TRBJ1-5,TRBV7-9,CASSSLRGPGNQPQHF
14,TRBJ2-2,TRBV9,CASSVTVATGELFF
11,TRBJ1-2,TRBV19,CASSKNKGYTF
13,TRBJ2-1,TRBV12-3/TRBV12-4,CASSLIAEAEQFF